One sample yielded the 28 T cell receptor beta chains listed below, sequenced in a study of long-term antiretroviral therapy in people with HIV. Survey-level resolution applied to immunoSEQ assay v3.0. Libraries were prepared by immunoSEQ multiplex PCR; TCRdb keeps only in-frame clonotypes and omits some of them. The table includes tens of thousands of clones, 81% detected once. The sequences come from unsorted PBMCs, collected 1.5 years after starting antiretroviral therapy. Source of these receptors: a man aged 30 to 39 with HIV.

The chain uses TRBV29-1 and TRBJ1-2, with D uncertain. The V gene's germline CDR1 is SQVTM and CDR2 ANQGSEA. The CDR3 is 14 amino acids. Deletions cut 0 bases from V and 2 bases from J, with 10 bases between. CDR3 DNA sequence: TGCAGCGTTGAAGAGGCCGGGAGAAACTATGGCTACACCTTC. Its protein is CSVEEAGRNYGYTF.

V and J are TRBV28 and TRBJ2-2; TRBD1 is a possible D gene (6 bases). Trimming cost V 8 bases and J 5 bases, with 33 bases left between them. This CDR3 region has 20 residues. Germline V CDR1 and CDR2: MDHEN, SYDVKM. CDR3 sequence reads: CASSFDGTPSPVDLTGELFF. DNA for the CDR3: TGTGCCAGCTCTTTTGACGGGACACCTTCACCTGTGGATTTGACCGGGGAGCTGTTTTTT.

The chain joins TRBV6-6 to TRBJ2-1, with D perhaps matching TRBD2 (7 bases). The CDR3 covers 13 residues. Trimming took 11 bases from V and 6 from J, leaving 17 bases between them. CDR1 and CDR2 (germline): MNHNY, SVGAGI (reference sequence). CDR3 in DNA: TGTGCCTCTGTGGGGGGGGGCCCCAATGAGCAGTTCTTC. Its translation is CASVGGGPNEQFF.

The gene calls are TRBV7-9 and TRBJ1-1; D ambiguous. The V and J ends lost 1 base and 4 bases respectively, with 7 bases between them. Germline lookup yields CDR1 SEHNR and CDR2 FQNEAQ (reference sequence). The CDR3 runs 13 residues. This CDR3 reads CASSLGTRTEAFF. Here the CDR3 DNA reads TGTGCCAGCAGCTTAGGGACGCGCACTGAAGCTTTCTTT. The full variable domain, in which reference TRBV7-9 and TRBJ1-1 provide the parts outside the CDR3, is DTGVSQNPRHKITKRGQNVTFRCDPISEHNRLYWYRQTLGQGPEFLTYFQNEAQLEKSRLLSDRFSAERPKGSFSTLEIQRTEQGDSAMYLCASSLGTRTEAFFGQGTRLTVV.

The J gene is TRBJ1-5, the V gene TRBV7-9, with 12 bases that match TRBD1. The germline gives CDR1 SEHNR, CDR2 FQNEAQ (reference sequence). The V gene end was trimmed by 2 bases and the J gene end by 4 bases; junction bases not matched to a gene: 12. This CDR3 region has 19 residues. In nucleotides, the CDR3 is TGTGCCAGCAGCTTATGGGGGGGACAGGGGGCATCAGGGAATCAGCCCCAGCATTTT. It specifies CASSLWGGQGASGNQPQHF.

This clone has only one observation. The chain combines TRBV5-1 with TRBJ2-5; no definite D call. From germline, CDR1 is SGHRS and CDR2 YFSETQ. The V and J ends lost 0 bases and 5 bases respectively, with 8 bases between them. The CDR3 is 13 residues long. The chain's CDR3 is CASSLVDKETQYF. The CDR3 DNA is TGCGCCAGCAGCTTGGTGGATAAGGAGACCCAGTACTTC.

The rearrangement links TRBV27 to TRBJ1-4; D possibly corresponds to TRBD1 (5 bases). Germline V gives CDR1 MNHEY, CDR2 SMNVEV (reference sequence). Trimming removed 4 bases from V and 5 bases from J, with 11 bases in between. The CDR3 has 14 residues. CDR3 amino acids: CASSSSTVNEKLFF. In DNA form, the CDR3 reads TGTGCCAGCAGTTCCTCGACAGTAAATGAAAAACTGTTTTTT.

The chain couples TRBV7-9 to TRBJ2-2, with 9 bases aligning to TRBD1. This CDR3 has 14 residues. CDR1 and CDR2 (germline): SEHNR, FQNEAQ (reference sequence). The V segment lost 5 bases and the J segment 6 bases; nucleotides outside the gene matches: 4. This chain's CDR3 is CASSPRTGAGELFF. The DNA of the CDR3 is TGTGCCAGCAGCCCCCGGACAGGGGCCGGGGAGCTGTTTTTT. Full variable domain (outside the CDR3, taken from reference TRBV7-9 and TRBJ2-2): DTGVSQNPRHKITKRGQNVTFRCDPISEHNRLYWYRQTLGQGPEFLTYFQNEAQLEKSRLLSDRFSAERPKGSFSTLEIQRTEQGDSAMYLCASSPRTGAGELFFGEGSRLTVL.

The chain has TRBV10-2 and TRBJ1-3; D is ambiguous. V lost 0 bases and J lost 4, with 13 bases in between. The CDR3 extends over 16 amino acids. The germline CDR1 and CDR2 sequences are WSHSY and SAAADI. Here the CDR3 DNA reads TGCGCCAGCAGTGAGTCGACGACCGGTGGCGGAAACACCATATATTTT. Protein: CASSESTTGGGNTIYF.

Only one count was recorded for this clone. V usage is TRBV7-2 and J usage is TRBJ2-1, with D unclear. Looked up from germline, CDR1 is SGHTA and CDR2 is FQGNSA. Trimming cost V 3 bases and J 8 bases, with 17 bases left between them. The CDR3 runs 15 residues. CDR3 sequence: CASSLDPSRADEQFF. DNA of the CDR3: TGTGCCAGCAGCTTGGACCCCTCTCGGGCGGATGAGCAGTTCTTC.

The CDR3 coding sequence is TGTGCCAGCAGCTTACCCCTAGCTAGCGGGAGATCAGGCGAGCAGTACTTC. It translates to CASSLPLASGRSGEQYF. The rearrangement joins TRBV7-9 to TRBJ2-7, with 10 bases fitting TRBD2. CDR1 and CDR2 (germline): SEHNR, FQNEAQ (reference sequence). The CDR3 loop spans 17 amino acids. V shed 2 bases and J 6 bases; nucleotides not matched to a gene: 13. Full variable domain (outside the CDR3, taken from reference TRBV7-9 and TRBJ2-7): DTGVSQNPRHKITKRGQNVTFRCDPISEHNRLYWYRQTLGQGPEFLTYFQNEAQLEKSRLLSDRFSAERPKGSFSTLEIQRTEQGDSAMYLCASSLPLASGRSGEQYFGPGTRLTVT.

This chain joins TRBV6-5 and TRBJ2-7; D remains ambiguous. The CDR3 consists of 10 residues. Trimming removed 8 bases at V and 7 bases at J, with 9 bases between. CDR1 MNHEY and CDR2 SVGAGI come from the germline V gene. CDR3 sequence reads: CASGRWEQYF. The CDR3 DNA follows: TGTGCCAGCGGCCGTTGGGAGCAGTACTTC.

This clone showed up just once. This chain joins TRBV27 and TRBJ1-2; 9 bases are a match to TRBD1. The CDR3 loop spans 14 amino acids. Germline values: CDR1 MNHEY, CDR2 SMNVEV (reference sequence). With 5 bases clipped from V and 6 bases from J, the junction kept 7 bases outside the gene matches. In DNA, the CDR3 is TGTGCCAGCAGTCCCTCCGGGACAGGGCATGGCTACACCTTC. Residues: CASSPSGTGHGYTF.

V and J are TRBV6-4 and TRBJ2-2; 7 positions match TRBD1. V dropped 6 bases and J dropped 1; count of bases not matched to a gene: 2. Germline V gives CDR1 MRHNA, CDR2 SNTAGT. The CDR3 contains 14 residues. CDR3 nucleotides: TGTGCCAGCAGGGGGACAGTGAACACCGGGGAGCTGTTTTTT. The encoded protein is CASRGTVNTGELFF.

The chain has TRBV6-1 and TRBJ1-1, with D unresolved. V was shortened by 2 bases and J by 2 bases, with 9 bases between the two germline ends. CDR1 is MNHNS and CDR2 is SASEGT in the germline V gene. This CDR3 comprises 14 residues. The CDR3 is CASSERAANTEAFF. CDR3 sequence (DNA): TGTGCCAGCAGTGAACGTGCAGCAAACACTGAAGCTTTCTTT.

This rearrangement joins TRBV29-1 to TRBJ2-5; weak D call: TRBD1 (5 bases). From germline, CDR1 is SQVTM and CDR2 ANQGSEA. The CDR3 contains 12 residues. V was trimmed by 6 bases and J by 4 bases, leaving 12 bases between them. Here the CDR3 reads CSVQGLGETQYF. The CDR3 DNA reads as TGCAGCGTCCAGGGATTGGGAGAGACCCAGTACTTC.

The CDR3, as DNA: TGTGCCAGCAGTCAGACAGCCTATGGCTACACCTTC. Amino acid sequence: CASSQTAYGYTF. The genes are TRBV6-5 and TRBJ1-2; perhaps TRBD1 as D (5 bases). This CDR3 is built from 12 residues. Trimming left V 5 bases short and J 4 bases short, with 8 bases between. CDR1 MNHEY and CDR2 SVGAGI come from the germline V gene.

The chain links TRBV28 to TRBJ2-7; 7 bases map to TRBD2. The V and J ends lost 6 bases and 2 bases, in that order; junction bases with no gene match: 13. The CDR3 sequence is 16 residues long. Germline V gene lookup returns CDR1 MDHEN and CDR2 SYDVKM. CDR3 coding DNA: TGTGCCAGCAGCCTAAACCCAAGCGGGATTGCCTACGAGCAGTACTTC. Amino acids: CASSLNPSGIAYEQYF. Full variable domain (missing parts from reference TRBV28 and TRBJ2-7): DVKVTQSSRYLVKRTGEKVFLECVQDMDHENMFWYRQDPGLGLRLIYFSYDVKMKEKGDIPEGYSVSREKKERFSLILESASTNQTSMYLCASSLNPSGIAYEQYFGPGTRLTVT.

V and J are TRBV11-1 and TRBJ1-1; D remains unclear. Trimming shortened V by 4 bases and J by 1 base, and 16 bases separated the two germline ends. The CDR3 consists of 16 residues. CDR1 is SGHAT and CDR2 is FQDESV in the germline V gene (reference sequence). The CDR3 sequence: CASSSIRHSENTEAFF. CDR3 DNA sequence: TGTGCCAGCAGCTCCATACGCCACAGTGAGAACACTGAAGCTTTCTTT.

The chain employs TRBV6-5 and TRBJ1-1, with D unresolved. Between the trimmed V and J ends, which lost 0 bases and 4 bases, there was a span of 12 bases. The length of the CDR3 is 15 residues. Germline V gene lookup returns CDR1 MNHEY and CDR2 SVGAGI. CDR3 protein: CASSYSRPLGTEAFF. CDR3 sequence (DNA): TGTGCCAGCAGTTACTCGAGGCCCCTAGGCACTGAAGCTTTCTTT.

Comment on this clone: Other DNA variants within this sample encode the same CDR3. The CDR3 reads CSARAAYEQYF. DNA of the CDR3: TGCAGTGCTAGGGCCGCCTACGAGCAGTACTTC. The chain couples TRBV20-1 to TRBJ2-7; the D is unclear. CDR1 and CDR2 (germline): DFQATT, SNEGSKA (reference sequence). V was shortened by 3 bases and J by 2 bases, with 5 bases between the two germline ends. The CDR3 is 11 residues long.

The rearrangement uses TRBV28 and TRBJ1-5; possible D gene TRBD1, 5 bases. This CDR3 has 15 amino acids. The germline V and J ends were trimmed by 3 bases and 1 base, with 10 bases remaining between them. CDR1 is MDHEN, CDR2 SYDVKM, per germline. CDR3 bases: TGTGCCAGCAGTTTCGTCAGGGTAAGCAATCAGCCCCAGCATTTT. Amino acid sequence: CASSFVRVSNQPQHF.

The chain has TRBV5-1 and TRBJ1-1; D is ambiguous. This CDR3 is 15 amino acids long. The ends were cut back, 2 bases at V and 4 bases at J, with 15 bases in the middle. Per germline, CDR1 SGHRS and CDR2 YFSETQ. The CDR3: CASSFAGGRPTEAFF. As DNA, the CDR3 is TGCGCCAGCAGCTTCGCAGGCGGGCGGCCCACTGAAGCTTTCTTT.

The V call is TRBV7-3, the J call TRBJ1-1; 7 bases align to TRBD1. Germline V gives CDR1 SGHTA, CDR2 FQGTGA. The CDR3 extends over 15 amino acids. The ends lost 1 base at V and 6 bases at J; junction bases unmatched: 8. CDR3 residues: CASSLNPGGLAEAFF. The CDR3 nucleotides are TGTGCCAGCAGCTTAAATCCAGGGGGGCTGGCTGAAGCTTTCTTT.

The J gene is TRBJ2-7, the V gene TRBV7-2; D is possibly TRBD1 or TRBD2 (5 bases each). V lost 6 bases, J lost 3 bases, and 27 bases lay in between. CDR1 and CDR2 (germline): SGHTA, FQGNSA. The CDR3 loop spans 18 amino acids. The CDR3 sequence: CASSYKRRDATTFYEQYF. In DNA form, the CDR3 reads TGTGCCAGCAGTTATAAACGCCGGGACGCCACCACCTTCTACGAGCAGTACTTC.

This chain connects TRBV6-6 to TRBJ1-1; D call uncertain. CDR1 and CDR2 from the germline V gene are MNHNY and SVGAGI (reference sequence). The V end lost 2 bases, the J end lost 5 bases, and 3 bases lay between the germline ends. The CDR3 is made up of 11 amino acids. This chain's CDR3 is CASSYATEAFF. CDR3 in DNA: TGTGCCAGCAGTTACGCGACTGAAGCTTTCTTT.

The chain couples TRBV2 to TRBJ2-7; possible D gene TRBD1, 5 bases. Germline CDR1 and CDR2: SNHLY and FYNNEI. This CDR3 is 13 amino acids long. V lost 10 bases and J lost 5, with 18 bases in between. The CDR3 DNA is TGTGCCACTGAGACAGAACTCCGCGACGAGCAGTACTTC. Translation gives CATETELRDEQYF.

CDR3 residues: CASSVAVRTGNEQFF. In DNA form, the CDR3 reads TGTGCCAGCAGCGTAGCCGTTAGGACAGGGAATGAGCAGTTCTTC. The chain employs TRBV9 and TRBJ2-1; 8 nucleotides agree with TRBD1. The CDR3 consists of 15 residues. Germline loops: CDR1 SGDLS, CDR2 YYNGEE. Unmatched junction bases numbered 6, after V lost 0 bases and J lost 7 bases.